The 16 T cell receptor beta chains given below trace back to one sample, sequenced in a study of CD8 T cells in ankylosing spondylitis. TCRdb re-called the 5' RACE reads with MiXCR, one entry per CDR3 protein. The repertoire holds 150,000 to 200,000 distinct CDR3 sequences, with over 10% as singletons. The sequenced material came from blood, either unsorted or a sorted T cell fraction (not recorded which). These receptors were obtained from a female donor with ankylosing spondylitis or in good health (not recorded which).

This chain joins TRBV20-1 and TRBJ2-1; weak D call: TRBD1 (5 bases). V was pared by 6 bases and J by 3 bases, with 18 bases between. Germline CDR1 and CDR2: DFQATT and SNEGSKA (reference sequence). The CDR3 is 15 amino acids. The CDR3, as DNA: TGCAGTGCCAACCCCCAGGGAATCTACTACAATGAGCAGTTCTTC. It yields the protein CSANPQGIYYNEQFF.

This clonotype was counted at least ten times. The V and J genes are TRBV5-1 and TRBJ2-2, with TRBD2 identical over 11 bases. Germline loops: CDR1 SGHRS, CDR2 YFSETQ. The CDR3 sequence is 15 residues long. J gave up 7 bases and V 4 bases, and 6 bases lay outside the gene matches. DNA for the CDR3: TGCGCCAGCAGCACGACTAGCGGGACGATCGGGGAGCTGTTTTTT. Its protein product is CASSTTSGTIGELFF.

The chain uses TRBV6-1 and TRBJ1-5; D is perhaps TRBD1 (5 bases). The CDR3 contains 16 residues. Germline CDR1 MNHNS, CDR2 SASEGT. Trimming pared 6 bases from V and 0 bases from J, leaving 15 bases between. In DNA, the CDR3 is TGTGCCAGCAGGCCCCCGACAGATAATAGCAATCAGCCCCAGCATTTT. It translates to CASRPPTDNSNQPQHF.

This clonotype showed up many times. The DNA for the CDR3 is TGTGCCACCAGCCTAAGGACGTCAGAAAACACCGGGGAGCTGTTTTTT. Encoded protein: CATSLRTSENTGELFF. This sequence joins TRBV24-1 and TRBJ2-2; no clear D. From germline, CDR1 is KGHDR and CDR2 SFDVKD. With 7 bases removed from V and 2 bases from J, the gap between germline ends came to 16 bases. The CDR3 extends over 16 amino acids.

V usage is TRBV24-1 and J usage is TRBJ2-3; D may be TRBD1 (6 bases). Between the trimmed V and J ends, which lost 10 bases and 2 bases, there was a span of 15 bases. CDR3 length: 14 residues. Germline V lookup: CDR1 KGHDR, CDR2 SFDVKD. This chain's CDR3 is CATSKGQLTDTQYF. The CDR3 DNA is TGTGCCACGTCGAAAGGACAGCTCACAGATACGCAGTATTTT.

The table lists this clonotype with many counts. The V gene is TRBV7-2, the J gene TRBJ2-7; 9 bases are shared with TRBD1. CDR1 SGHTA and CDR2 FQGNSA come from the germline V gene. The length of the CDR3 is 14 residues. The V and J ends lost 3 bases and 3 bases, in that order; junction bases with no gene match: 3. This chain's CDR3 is CASSFGQGIYEQYF. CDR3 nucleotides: TGTGCCAGCAGCTTCGGACAGGGGATCTACGAGCAGTACTTC. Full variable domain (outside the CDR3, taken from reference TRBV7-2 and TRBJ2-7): GAGVSQSPSNKVTEKGKDVELRCDPISGHTALYWYRQSLGQGLEFLIYFQGNSAPDKSGLPSDRFSAERTGGSVSTLTIQRTQQEDSAVYLCASSFGQGIYEQYFGPGTRLTVT.

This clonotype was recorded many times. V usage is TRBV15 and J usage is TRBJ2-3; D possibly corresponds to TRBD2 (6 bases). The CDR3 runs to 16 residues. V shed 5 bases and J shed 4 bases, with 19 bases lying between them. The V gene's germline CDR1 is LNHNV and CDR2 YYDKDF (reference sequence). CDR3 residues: CATSLGGTAGPDTQYF. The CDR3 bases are TGTGCCACCAGCCTCGGCGGGACGGCTGGTCCAGATACGCAGTATTTT.

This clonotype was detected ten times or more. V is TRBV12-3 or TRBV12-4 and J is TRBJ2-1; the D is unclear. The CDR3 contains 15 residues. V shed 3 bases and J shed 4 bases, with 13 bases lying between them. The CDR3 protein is CASSFTSPQYNEQFF. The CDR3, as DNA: TGTGCCAGCAGTTTCACTTCCCCACAGTACAATGAGCAGTTCTTC.

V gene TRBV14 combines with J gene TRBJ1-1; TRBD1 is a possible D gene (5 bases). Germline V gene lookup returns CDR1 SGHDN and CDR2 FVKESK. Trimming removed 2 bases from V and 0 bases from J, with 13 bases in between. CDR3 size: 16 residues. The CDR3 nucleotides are TGTGCCAGCAGCCAATATACCGGGACGGTGAACACTGAAGCTTTCTTT. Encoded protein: CASSQYTGTVNTEAFF.

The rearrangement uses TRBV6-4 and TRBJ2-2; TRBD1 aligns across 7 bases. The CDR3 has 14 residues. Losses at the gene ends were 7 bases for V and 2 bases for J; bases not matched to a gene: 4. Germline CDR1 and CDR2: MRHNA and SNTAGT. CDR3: CASMGDSNTGELFF. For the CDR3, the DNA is TGTGCCAGCATGGGGGACAGTAACACCGGGGAGCTGTTTTTT.

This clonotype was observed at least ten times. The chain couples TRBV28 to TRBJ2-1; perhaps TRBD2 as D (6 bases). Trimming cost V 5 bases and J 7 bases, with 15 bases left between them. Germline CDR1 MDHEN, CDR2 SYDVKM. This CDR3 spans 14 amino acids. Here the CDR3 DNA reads TGTGCCAGCAGTGCCTACCTTAGCGGAAATGAGCAGTTCTTC. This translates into CASSAYLSGNEQFF.

CDR3: CASSSSLASDTQYF. CDR3 bases: TGTGCCAGCAGCTCCTCCCTTGCGTCAGATACGCAGTATTTT. The chain has TRBV7-2 and TRBJ2-3, with D unresolved. The V end lost 4 bases, the J end lost 4 bases, and 12 bases lay between the germline ends. The CDR3 length is 14 residues. Germline-derived CDR1 and CDR2 are SGHTA and FQGNSA.

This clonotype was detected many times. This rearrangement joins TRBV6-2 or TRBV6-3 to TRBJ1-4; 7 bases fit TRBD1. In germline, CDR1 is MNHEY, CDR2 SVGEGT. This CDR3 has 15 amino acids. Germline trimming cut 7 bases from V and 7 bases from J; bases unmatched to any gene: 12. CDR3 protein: CASMDRDRNLEKLFF. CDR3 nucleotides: TGTGCCAGCATGGACCGGGACAGAAACCTTGAAAAACTGTTTTTT.

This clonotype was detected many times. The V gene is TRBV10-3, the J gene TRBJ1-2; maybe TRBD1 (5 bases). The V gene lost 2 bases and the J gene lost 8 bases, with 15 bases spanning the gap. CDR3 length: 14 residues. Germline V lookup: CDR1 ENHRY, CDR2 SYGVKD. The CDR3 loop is CAISEVGPTRGYTF. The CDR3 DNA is TGTGCCATCAGTGAGGTGGGGCCCACTAGGGGCTACACCTTC.

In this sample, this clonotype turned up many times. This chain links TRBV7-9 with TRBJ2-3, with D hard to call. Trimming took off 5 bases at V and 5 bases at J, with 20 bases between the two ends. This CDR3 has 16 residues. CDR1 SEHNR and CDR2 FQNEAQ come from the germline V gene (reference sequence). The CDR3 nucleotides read TGTGCCAGCAGCAAAGGGTCGGTAGCCCGACAAGATACGCAGTATTTT. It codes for CASSKGSVARQDTQYF.

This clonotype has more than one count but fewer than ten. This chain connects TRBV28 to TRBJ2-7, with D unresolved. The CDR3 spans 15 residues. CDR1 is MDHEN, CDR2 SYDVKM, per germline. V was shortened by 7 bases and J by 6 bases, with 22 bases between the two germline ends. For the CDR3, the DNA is TGTGCCAGCACGTCGTCGGTCAACCGGCCCGGCGAGCAGTACTTC. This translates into CASTSSVNRPGEQYF.